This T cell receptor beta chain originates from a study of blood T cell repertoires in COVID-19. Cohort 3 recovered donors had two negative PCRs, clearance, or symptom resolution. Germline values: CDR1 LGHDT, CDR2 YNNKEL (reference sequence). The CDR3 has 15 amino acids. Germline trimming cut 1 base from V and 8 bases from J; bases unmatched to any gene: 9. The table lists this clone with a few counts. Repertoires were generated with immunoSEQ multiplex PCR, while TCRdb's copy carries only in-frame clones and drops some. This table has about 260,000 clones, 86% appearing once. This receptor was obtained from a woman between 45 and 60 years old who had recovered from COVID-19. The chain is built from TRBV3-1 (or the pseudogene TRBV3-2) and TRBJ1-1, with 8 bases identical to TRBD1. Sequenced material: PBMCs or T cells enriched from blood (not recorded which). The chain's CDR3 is CASSQGTGSGLEAFF. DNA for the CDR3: TGTGCCAGCAGCCAAGGGACAGGGTCGGGTTTGGAAGCTTTCTTT.